This T cell receptor (beta chain) emerged from a study of tumor-infiltrating lymphocytes in oesophageal squamous cell carcinoma. Each CDR3 protein is one row after TCRdb ran MiXCR on the PCR reads. Among about 13,000 distinct CDR3 sequences, roughly 56% were seen once, and the ten largest hold 36%. Sequencing was done on a sample of esophageal tumor tissue. This clonotype was sampled from a male donor with esophageal squamous cell carcinoma.

The CDR3: CASSVRIDSYEQYF. CDR3 coding DNA: TGTGCCAGCAGCGTACGGATCGACTCCTACGAGCAGTACTTC. V gene TRBV7-2 combines with J gene TRBJ2-7; D uncertain. Germline V CDR1 and CDR2: SGHTA, FQGNSA. Trimming stripped 5 bases from V and 0 bases from J, with 11 bases between. This CDR3 is built from 14 residues. The full variable domain, completed using reference TRBV7-2 and TRBJ2-7, is GAGVSQSPSNKVTEKGKDVELRCDPISGHTALYWYRQSLGQGLEFLIYFQGNSAPDKSGLPSDRFSAERTGGSVSTLTIQRTQQEDSAVYLCASSVRIDSYEQYFGPGTRLTVT.